A selection of T cell receptor beta chains follows, all from one sample in a study of tumor and adjacent non-tumor tissue in lung cancer. Each CDR3 protein gets one entry after TCRdb re-called the multiplex PCR reads with MiXCR. The sample has about 200,000 distinct CDR3 sequences, approximately 74% seen once. The specimen sequenced was lung tumor tissue. Receptors were obtained from a man in his fifties or sixties with non-small cell lung cancer. CDR3s include the opening cysteine and the closing phenylalanine or tryptophan. D genes are given only for firm matches. Clone size appears in some rows only: once, few, many, or a class for an expanded clone.

clone_size | j_call | d_call | cdr3_length | v_call | cdr3_aa | cdr3_nt
NA | TRBJ1-2 | NA | 13 | TRBV29-1 | CSVETLTGSGYTF | TGCAGCGTTGAAACGCTGACAGGTTCTGGCTACACCTTC
NA | TRBJ2-2 | TRBD2 | 15 | TRBV24-1 | CATSGAGGGTGELFF | TGTGCCACCAGTGGCGCGGGGGGCGGTACCGGGGAGCTGTTTTTT
NA | TRBJ1-6 | NA | 16 | TRBV20-1 | CSGRDSGRTYNSPLHF | TGCAGTGGTAGAGATTCGGGGAGGACCTATAATTCACCCCTCCACTTT
NA | TRBJ1-2 | NA | 14 | TRBV19 | CASSIDRDYYGYTF | TGTGCCAGTAGTATTGACCGAGACTACTATGGCTACACCTTC
NA | TRBJ1-1 | NA | 14 | TRBV20-1 | CNAKDTGRGTEAFF | TGCAATGCTAAAGATACCGGCCGAGGCACTGAAGCTTTCTTT
few | TRBJ2-2 | TRBD1 | 13 | TRBV5-1 | CASDRGNTGELFF | TGCGCCAGCGACAGGGGGAACACCGGGGAGCTGTTTTTT
NA | TRBJ1-1 | NA | 14 | TRBV19 | CASNISGTPNEAFF | TGTGCCAGTAATATCTCGGGGACCCCAAATGAAGCTTTCTTT
few | TRBJ1-2 | NA | 14 | TRBV12-3/TRBV12-4 | CASRGQVLNYGYTF | TGTGCCAGCAGAGGACAAGTCCTTAACTATGGCTACACCTTC
medium-sized | TRBJ2-7 | TRBD1 | 16 | TRBV20-1 | CSARDLGTGNYYEQYF | TGCAGTGCTAGAGATCTCGGGACAGGGAACTACTACGAGCAGTACTTC
NA | TRBJ2-7 | TRBD1 | 14 | TRBV11-3 | CPSGRTGDAYEQYF | TGTCCCAGCGGACGGACAGGGGACGCTTACGAGCAGTACTTC
once | TRBJ2-7 | TRBD2 | 13 | TRBV20-1 | CSVRLAGVYEQYF | TGCAGTGTAAGACTAGCAGGAGTCTACGAGCAGTACTTC
NA | TRBJ2-3 | NA | 15 | TRBV12-3/TRBV12-4 | CASRPQGAQADTQYF | TGTGCCAGCAGGCCTCAAGGGGCGCAGGCAGATACGCAGTATTTT
NA | TRBJ1-2 | NA | 14 | TRBV12-3/TRBV12-4 | CVSSLTGWGDGYTF | TGTGTCAGCAGTCTCACAGGCTGGGGGGATGGCTACACCTTC
NA | TRBJ2-7 | TRBD1 | 16 | TRBV18 | CASSPNGKQGGYEEYF | TGTGCCAGCTCACCGAACGGGAAACAGGGGGGCTACGAGGAGTACTTC
NA | TRBJ1-2 | NA | 11 | TRBV7-9 | CARSFRFGYTF | TGTGCCAGAAGCTTTCGATTTGGCTACACCTTC
NA | TRBJ2-1 | TRBD2 | 16 | TRBV5-5 | CASSLRWTSGNNEQLF | TGTGCCAGCAGCTTGAGATGGACTAGCGGTAACAATGAGCAGTTATTC
NA | TRBJ2-1 | NA | 13 | TRBV6-1 | CAGSESAGGEQFF | TGTGCCGGCAGTGAATCGGCCGGGGGCGAGCAGTTCTTC
NA | TRBJ1-1 | NA | 13 | TRBV7-2 | CASSLSVRTEAFF | TGTGCTAGCAGCTTATCCGTGAGAACCGAAGCTTTCTTT
NA | TRBJ2-1 | TRBD2 | 17 | TRBV11-3 | CVSSCLAGGVTYNEQFF | TGTGTCAGCAGCTGTCTAGCGGGGGGCGTTACCTACAATGAGCAGTTCTTC
few | TRBJ2-3 | NA | 14 | TRBV10-1 | CASSVGPSTDTQYF | TGCGCCAGCAGTGTAGGACCGAGCACAGATACGCAGTATTTT
many | TRBJ2-3 | TRBD1 | 16 | TRBV11-3 | CASSLRTGAFTDTQYF | TGTGCCAGCAGCCTCCGGACAGGGGCCTTCACAGATACGCAGTATTTT
NA | TRBJ2-7 | TRBD1 | 15 | TRBV6-5 | CASLRTGTGRNEQYF | TGTGCCAGCCTCCGAACAGGGACAGGGCGGAACGAGCAGTACTTC
once | TRBJ2-1 | NA | 12 | TRBV6-2/TRBV6-3 | CASSRNSPVQFF | TGTGCCAGCAGTAGGAACAGCCCGGTGCAGTTCTTC
NA | TRBJ2-3 | NA | 18 | TRBV4-2 | CTSKLRRLRRPCTDTQYF | TGTACCAGCAAACTCCGGCGTCTCCGTCGCCCCTGCACAGATACGCAGTATTTT
once | TRBJ1-1 | NA | 14 | TRBV29-1 | CSVGMAMVNTEAFF | TGCAGCGTTGGAATGGCGATGGTGAACACCGAAGCTTTCTTT
once | TRBJ1-6 | NA | 15 | TRBV11-2 | CASSLESELDSPLHF | TGTGCCAGCAGCCTAGAATCGGAGCTCGATTCACCCCTCCACTTT
NA | TRBJ2-5 | NA | 15 | TRBV12-3/TRBV12-4 | CASSASGGASRTLYF | TGTGCTAGCAGTGCCTCTGGAGGGGCCTCTAGGACCCTGTACTTC
NA | TRBJ2-7 | TRBD1 | 15 | TRBV20-1 | CSARDPGQGSHEQYF | TGCAGTGCTAGAGACCCGGGACAGGGTTCCCACGAGCAGTACTTC
many | TRBJ2-1 | TRBD2 | 15 | TRBV20-1 | CSAFLAGENLNEQFF | TGCAGTGCTTTCCTAGCGGGGGAGAATTTGAATGAGCAGTTCTTC
NA | TRBJ2-3 | NA | 14 | TRBV20-1 | CSTRVVGLSDTQYF | TGCAGTACTAGAGTGGTGGGATTGTCAGATACGCAGTATTTT
NA | TRBJ2-1 | TRBD2 | 15 | TRBV11-3 | CASSSDWRECGEQFF | TGTGCCAGCAGCTCAGACTGGCGGGAGTGCGGTGAGCAGTTCTTT
NA | TRBJ2-2 | TRBD2 | 15 | TRBV5-5 | CASRISGGNTGDLFF | TGTGCCAGCAGGATAAGCGGGGGGAACACCGGGGACCTGTTTTTT
NA | TRBJ2-7 | NA | 16 | TRBV6-5 | CASSYSSIGVTYEQYF | TGTGCCAGCAGTTACTCGTCTATTGGGGTCACCTACGAGCAGTACTTC
NA | TRBJ1-5 | NA | 15 | TRBV20-1 | CRARGLVKPNQPQHF | TGCAGAGCTAGGGGTTTGGTGAAGCCTAATCAGCCCCAGCATTTT
few | TRBJ1-5 | TRBD1 | 14 | TRBV10-2 | CASRQGASSQPQHF | TGCGCCAGCAGACAGGGGGCGTCGAGTCAGCCCCAGCATTTT
few | TRBJ2-7 | TRBD2 | 15 | TRBV16 | CASSPPRGGANEQYF | TGTGCCAGCAGCCCACCGCGGGGAGGGGCGAACGAGCAGTACTTC
NA | TRBJ2-6 | TRBD1 | 13 | TRBV7-8 | CASSLGQGTVLTF | TGTGCCAGCAGCTTGGGACAGGGCACCGTCCTGACTTTC
NA | TRBJ2-3 | NA | 15 | TRBV11-2 | CGSSTERFSTDTQYF | TGTGGCAGCAGCACAGAGCGGTTTAGCACAGATACGCAGTATTTT
NA | TRBJ2-5 | TRBD2 | 15 | TRBV29-1 | CSVEELAVGRETLYF | TGCAGCGTTGAAGAACTAGCGGTAGGGCGAGAGACCCTGTACTTC
NA | TRBJ2-1 | NA | 15 | TRBV6-6 | CASSWGGGTYNEQFF | NA
NA | TRBJ1-2 | TRBD1 | 19 | TRBV4-1 | CASSLILVSRKRDSYGCTF | TGCGCCAGCAGCCTAATCTTGGTTAGTCGAAAACGGGACAGCTATGGCTGCACCTTC
NA | TRBJ2-1 | NA | 14 | TRBV11-3 | CTSSLDTMADEQFF | TGTACCAGCAGCTTAGATACGATGGCGGATGAGCAGTTCTTC
once | TRBJ1-2 | NA | 14 | TRBV6-1 | CASSNHRALRGYTF | TGTGCTAGCAGTAATCACAGGGCCCTAAGGGGCTACACCTTC
few | TRBJ1-5 | NA | 14 | TRBV12-3/TRBV12-4 | CASTASWGNQPQHF | TGTGCCAGCACGGCCTCATGGGGCAATCAGCCCCAGCATTTT
once | TRBJ1-6 | NA | 14 | TRBV6-2/TRBV6-3 | CASTAGRANTPLHF | TGTGCCAGCACCGCAGGACGGGCTAATACACCCCTCCACTTT
NA | TRBJ1-5 | NA | 14 | TRBV5-1 | CASSLAGEGQPQHF | TGCGCCAGCAGCTTGGCTGGGGAGGGTCAGCCCCAGCATTTT
NA | TRBJ2-7 | NA | 12 | TRBV29-1 | CSVGGRLTGQYF | TGCAGCGTTGGGGGCAGGTTAACCGGGCAGTACTTC
NA | TRBJ2-5 | NA | 14 | TRBV11-2 | CASGLINYQETQYF | TGTGCCAGCGGCTTAATTAACTACCAAGAGACCCAGTACTTC
NA | TRBJ1-5 | NA | 13 | TRBV6-1 | CDSSATLYEPQHF | TGTGACAGCAGTGCTACACTATATGAGCCCCAGCATTTT
many | TRBJ1-6 | TRBD1 | 16 | TRBV6-5 | CASRTSRDRGNSPLHF | TGTGCCAGCAGAACGAGCCGGGACAGGGGTAATTCACCCCTCCACTTT
NA | TRBJ2-3 | NA | 14 | TRBV20-1 | CSASPGAGNQPQYF | TGCAGTGCCAGCCCCGGGGCTGGCAATCAGCCCCAGTATTTT
few | TRBJ2-3 | TRBD2 | 15 | TRBV12-3/TRBV12-4 | CASRAYREVGDTQYF | TGTGCCAGCAGAGCATATCGGGAGGTAGGAGATACGCAGTATTTT
few | TRBJ2-5 | TRBD1 | 17 | TRBV24-1 | CATSDLPGQGKGETQYF | TGTGCCACCAGTGATCTCCCGGGACAGGGTAAAGGCGAGACCCAGTACTTC